The sequence of this T cell receptor (beta chain) was determined in a study of cytomegalovirus exposure and HLA in healthy donors. In the study overall: From HLA-typed donors, an early data release held tens of millions of unique TCRs. General study results and limits: Later on, an analysis tied some 17,000 TCR beta sequences to HLA alleles at 0.05 false discovery rate.

Trimming removed 5 bases at V and 5 bases at J, with 19 bases between. The CDR3 has 15 amino acids. Germline CDR1 SGHVS, CDR2 FNYEAQ. Though nominally healthy at sampling, donors likely had unrecorded immune exposures. Worth noting for this clone: Its target is not known.

Researchers ran the PCR with 60 Vbeta and 13 Jbeta primers. The data were produced by immunoSEQ multiplex PCR, yet TCRdb's version contains in-frame clones alone and is incomplete. The sample contains about 130,000 clones, roughly 78% of which appear only once. This rearrangement joins TRBV7-6 to TRBJ2-7, with D possibly being TRBD2 (5 bases). The source is a man aged 35-49 years in good health and CMV-seronegative. Sequenced: PBMCs. CDR3 in amino acids: CASSPSEVEGDEQYF. CDR3 bases: TGTGCCAGCAGCCCCTCGGAGGTTGAGGGAGACGAGCAGTACTTC.